This entry is about one T cell receptor (beta chain). The sample comes from a study of control samples from healthy donors and cancer patients. The CDR3 covers 14 residues. Germline values: CDR1 KGHSH, CDR2 LQKENI. Deletions cut 0 bases from V and 7 bases from J, with 12 bases between. Some clones are missing from TCRdb's copy, which holds only in-frame ones; the method was immunoSEQ multiplex PCR. Of roughly 120,000 clones in the sample, approximately 90% were seen once. V and J are TRBV18 and TRBJ1-2, with D possibly TRBD1 on 5 matching bases. This clonotype was sampled from a woman aged 70-85 years in good health. The sample taken for sequencing was blood. As DNA, the CDR3 is TGTGCCAGCTCACCACCCTGGGAAAGGGGTGGCTACACCTTC. It is translated as CASSPPWERGGYTF. Looking up the rest from reference TRBV18 and TRBJ1-2 gives the full variable domain: NAGVMQNPRHLVRRRGQEARLRCSPMKGHSHVYWYRQLPEEGLKFMVYLQKENIIDESGMPKERFSAEFPKEGPSILRIQQVVRGDSAAYFCASSPPWERGGYTFGSGTRLTVV.